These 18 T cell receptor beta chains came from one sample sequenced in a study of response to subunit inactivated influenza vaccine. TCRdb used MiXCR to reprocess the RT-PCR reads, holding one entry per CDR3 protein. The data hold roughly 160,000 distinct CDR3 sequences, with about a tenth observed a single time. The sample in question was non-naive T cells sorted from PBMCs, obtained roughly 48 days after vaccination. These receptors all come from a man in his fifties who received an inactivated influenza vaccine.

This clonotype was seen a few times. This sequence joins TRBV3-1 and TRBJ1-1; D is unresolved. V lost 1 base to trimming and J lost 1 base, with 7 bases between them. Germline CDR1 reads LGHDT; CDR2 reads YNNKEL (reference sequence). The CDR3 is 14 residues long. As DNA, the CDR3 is TGTGCCAGCAGCCAAGCTTGGGGGAACACTGAAGCTTTCTTT. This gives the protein CASSQAWGNTEAFF.

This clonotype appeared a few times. CDR3 sequence reads: CASSVEVTENTEAFF. CDR3 in DNA: TGTGCCAGCAGCGTAGAAGTTACCGAGAACACTGAAGCTTTCTTT. This chain links TRBV9 with TRBJ1-1; no firm D call. This CDR3 region has 15 residues. CDR1 SGDLS and CDR2 YYNGEE come from the germline V gene. V lost 0 bases and J lost 1, with 10 bases in between.

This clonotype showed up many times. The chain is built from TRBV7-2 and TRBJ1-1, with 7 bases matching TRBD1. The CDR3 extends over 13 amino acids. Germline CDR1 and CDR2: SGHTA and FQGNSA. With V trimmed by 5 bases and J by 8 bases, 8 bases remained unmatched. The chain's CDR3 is CASSLGQLGEAFF. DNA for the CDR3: TGTGCCAGCAGCCTGGGACAGTTAGGGGAAGCTTTCTTT.

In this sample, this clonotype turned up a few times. CDR3 sequence (DNA): TGTGCCAGCAGCCAAGATGGGGCAGGGGGCTACGAGCAGTACTTC. The encoded protein is CASSQDGAGGYEQYF. The chain recombines TRBV3-1 with TRBJ2-7; 7 bases align to TRBD1. CDR1 is LGHDT and CDR2 is YNNKEL in the germline V gene (reference sequence). With 0 bases clipped from V and 3 bases from J, the junction kept 5 bases outside the gene matches. CDR3 length: 15 amino acids.

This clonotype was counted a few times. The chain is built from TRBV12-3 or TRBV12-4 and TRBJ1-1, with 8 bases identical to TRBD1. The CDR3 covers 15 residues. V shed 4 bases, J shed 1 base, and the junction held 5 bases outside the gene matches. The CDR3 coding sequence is TGTGCCAGCAGTTCATGGACAGGGAAGAACACTGAAGCTTTCTTT. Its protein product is CASSSWTGKNTEAFF.

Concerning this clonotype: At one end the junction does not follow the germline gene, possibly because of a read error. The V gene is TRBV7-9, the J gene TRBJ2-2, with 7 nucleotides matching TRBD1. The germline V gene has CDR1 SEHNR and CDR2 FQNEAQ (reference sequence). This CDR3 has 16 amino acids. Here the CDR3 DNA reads TGTGCCACCAGCTTCTATGGGACAGCGAACACCGGGGAGCTGTTTTTT. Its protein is CATSFYGTANTGELFF.

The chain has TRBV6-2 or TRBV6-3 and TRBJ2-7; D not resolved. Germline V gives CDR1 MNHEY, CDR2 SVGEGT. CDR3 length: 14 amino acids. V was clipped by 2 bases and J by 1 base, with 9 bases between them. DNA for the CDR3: TGTGCCAGCAGTTACGTGGCTATTTCCTACGAGCAGTACTTC. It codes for CASSYVAISYEQYF.

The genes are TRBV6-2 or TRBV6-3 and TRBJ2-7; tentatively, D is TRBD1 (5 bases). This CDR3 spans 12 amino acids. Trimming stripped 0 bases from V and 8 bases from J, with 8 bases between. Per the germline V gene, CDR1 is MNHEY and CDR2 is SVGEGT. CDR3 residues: CASSYSTDKQYF. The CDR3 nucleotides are TGTGCCAGCAGTTACTCGACAGATAAGCAGTACTTC.

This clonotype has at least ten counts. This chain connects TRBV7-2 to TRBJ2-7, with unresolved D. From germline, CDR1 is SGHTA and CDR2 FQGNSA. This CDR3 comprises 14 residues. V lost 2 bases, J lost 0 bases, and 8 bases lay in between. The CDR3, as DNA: TGTGCCAGCAGCTTAAACGCCAACTCCTACGAGCAGTACTTC. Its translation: CASSLNANSYEQYF.

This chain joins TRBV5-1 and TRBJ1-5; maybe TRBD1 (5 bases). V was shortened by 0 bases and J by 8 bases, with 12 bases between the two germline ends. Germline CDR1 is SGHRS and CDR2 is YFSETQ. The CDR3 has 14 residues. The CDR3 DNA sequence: TGCGCCAGCAGCTTGGCCCCAGGGACCGAGCCCCAGCATTTT. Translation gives CASSLAPGTEPQHF.

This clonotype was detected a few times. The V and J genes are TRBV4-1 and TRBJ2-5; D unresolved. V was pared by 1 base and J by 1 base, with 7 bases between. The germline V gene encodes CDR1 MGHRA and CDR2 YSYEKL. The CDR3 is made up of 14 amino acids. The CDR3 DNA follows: TGCGCCAGCAGCCAAGGGAACTTCCAAGAGACCCAGTACTTC. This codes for CASSQGNFQETQYF.

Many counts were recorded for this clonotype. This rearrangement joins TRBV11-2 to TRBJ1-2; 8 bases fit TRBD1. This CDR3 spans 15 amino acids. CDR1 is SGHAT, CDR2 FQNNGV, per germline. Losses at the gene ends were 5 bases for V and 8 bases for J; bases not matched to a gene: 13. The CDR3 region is CASSVTGAAFGGYTF. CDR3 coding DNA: TGTGCCAGCAGCGTGACAGGGGCCGCTTTTGGGGGCTACACCTTC.

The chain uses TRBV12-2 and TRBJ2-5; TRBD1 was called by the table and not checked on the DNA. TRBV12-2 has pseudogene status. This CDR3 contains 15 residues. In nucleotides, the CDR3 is TGTGCAAGTCGCTCCCCACATCCGGGATTGGAGACCCAGTACTTC. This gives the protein CASRSPHPGLETQYF.

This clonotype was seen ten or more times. CDR3 amino acids: CASSFSNQPQHF. CDR3 nucleotide sequence: TGTGCCAGCAGCTTTAGCAATCAGCCCCAGCATTTT. The gene calls are TRBV3-1 and TRBJ1-5; D call uncertain. V lost 5 bases and J lost 0, with 2 bases in between. Germline lookup yields CDR1 LGHDT and CDR2 YNNKEL (reference sequence). This CDR3 spans 12 amino acids.

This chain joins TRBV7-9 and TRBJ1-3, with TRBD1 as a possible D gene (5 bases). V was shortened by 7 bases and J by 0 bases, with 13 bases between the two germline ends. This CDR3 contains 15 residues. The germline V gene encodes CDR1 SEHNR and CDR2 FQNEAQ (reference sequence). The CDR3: CASTSRGISGNTIYF. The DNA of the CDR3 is TGTGCCAGCACCTCCCGGGGCATCTCTGGAAACACCATATATTTT.

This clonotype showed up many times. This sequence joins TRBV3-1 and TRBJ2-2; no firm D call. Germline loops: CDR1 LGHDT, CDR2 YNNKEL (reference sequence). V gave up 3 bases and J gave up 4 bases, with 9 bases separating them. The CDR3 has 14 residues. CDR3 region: CASSQGYGTGELFF. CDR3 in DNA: TGTGCCAGCAGCCAGGGGTACGGCACCGGGGAGCTGTTTTTT.

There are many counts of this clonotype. The CDR3 coding sequence is TGCGCCAGCAGCTGGTACACTAGCGGGAGTTCGGAGACCCAGTACTTC. As protein: CASSWYTSGSSETQYF. The chain recombines TRBV5-1 with TRBJ2-5, with 11 nucleotides matching TRBD2. This CDR3 is built from 16 residues. V shed 3 bases and J 5 bases; nucleotides not matched to a gene: 9. Germline loops: CDR1 SGHRS, CDR2 YFSETQ.

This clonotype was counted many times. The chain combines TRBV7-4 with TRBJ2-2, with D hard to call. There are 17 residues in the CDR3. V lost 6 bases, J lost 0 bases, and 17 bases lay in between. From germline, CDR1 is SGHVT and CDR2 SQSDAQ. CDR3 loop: CASSSGGFRPNTGELFF. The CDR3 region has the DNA TGTGCCAGCAGTTCCGGTGGGTTCAGGCCGAACACCGGGGAGCTGTTTTTT.